This TCR beta chain was found in a study of OX40 agonist ivuxolimab in advanced cancers. About the study: A history of anti-PD-1, anti-PD-L1 or anti-CTLA-4 therapy was acceptable, and approximately 40% had some. Study-wide results and limits: Expanded peripheral T cells had an undetermined antigen specificity. Certain nonresponders likewise exhibited a low normalized T-cell clonal expansion.

This CDR3 is built from 16 residues. Sequencing used immunoSEQ multiplex PCR; TCRdb keeps in-frame clones, though not all of them. The repertoire holds 20,000 to 25,000 clones, with 80% to 90% as singletons. This clone was observed once. The antigen is undetermined. This rearrangement joins TRBV21-1 to TRBJ1-2. TRBV21-1 is shown as a pseudogene. The TCR sequence derives from an adult with an advanced solid tumor such as melanoma, head and neck, liver or kidney cancer. Here the sequenced sample was CD4+ or CD8+ T cells sorted from blood, taken in a trial of the OX40 agonist ivuxolimab. The CDR3 here is CASSNRVGGKRYGYTF. The CDR3 coding sequence is TGTGCCAGCAGCAATCGGGTGGGGGGCAAACGTTATGGCTACACCTTC.